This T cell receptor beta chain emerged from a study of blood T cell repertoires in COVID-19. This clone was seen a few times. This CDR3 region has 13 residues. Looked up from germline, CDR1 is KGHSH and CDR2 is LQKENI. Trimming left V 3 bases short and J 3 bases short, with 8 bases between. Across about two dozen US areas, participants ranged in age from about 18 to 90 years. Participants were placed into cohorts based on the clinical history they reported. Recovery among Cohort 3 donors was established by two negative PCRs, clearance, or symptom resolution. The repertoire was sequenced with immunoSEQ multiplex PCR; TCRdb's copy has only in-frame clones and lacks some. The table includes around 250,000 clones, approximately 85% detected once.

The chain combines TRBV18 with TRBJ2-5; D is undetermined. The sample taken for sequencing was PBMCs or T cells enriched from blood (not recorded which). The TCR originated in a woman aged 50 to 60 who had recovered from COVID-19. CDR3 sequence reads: CASSPSVEETQYF. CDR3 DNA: TGTGCCAGCTCACCCAGTGTTGAAGAGACCCAGTACTTC.